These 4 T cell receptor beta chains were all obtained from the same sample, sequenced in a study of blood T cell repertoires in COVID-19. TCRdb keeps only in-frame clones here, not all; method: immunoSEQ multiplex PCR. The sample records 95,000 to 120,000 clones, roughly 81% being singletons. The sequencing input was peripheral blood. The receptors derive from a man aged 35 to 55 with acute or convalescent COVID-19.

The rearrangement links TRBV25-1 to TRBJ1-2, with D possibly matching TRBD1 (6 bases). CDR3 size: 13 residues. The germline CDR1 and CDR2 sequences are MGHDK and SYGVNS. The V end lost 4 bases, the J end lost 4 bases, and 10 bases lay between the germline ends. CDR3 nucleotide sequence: TGTGCCAGCAGTGGAACAGGGATCTATGGCTACACCTTC. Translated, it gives CASSGTGIYGYTF.

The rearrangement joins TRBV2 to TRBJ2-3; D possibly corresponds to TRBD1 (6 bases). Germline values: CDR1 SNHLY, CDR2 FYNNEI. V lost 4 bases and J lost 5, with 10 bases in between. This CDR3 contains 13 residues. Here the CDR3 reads CASSVQGRDTQYF. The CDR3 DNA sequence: TGTGCCAGCAGTGTACAGGGAAGAGATACGCAGTATTTT.

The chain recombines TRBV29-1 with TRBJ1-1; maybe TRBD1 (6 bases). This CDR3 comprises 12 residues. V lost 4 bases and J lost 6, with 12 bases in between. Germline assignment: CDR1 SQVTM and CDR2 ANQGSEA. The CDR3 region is CSVAGAGAEAFF. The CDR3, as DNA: TGCAGCGTTGCAGGGGCGGGCGCTGAAGCTTTCTTT.

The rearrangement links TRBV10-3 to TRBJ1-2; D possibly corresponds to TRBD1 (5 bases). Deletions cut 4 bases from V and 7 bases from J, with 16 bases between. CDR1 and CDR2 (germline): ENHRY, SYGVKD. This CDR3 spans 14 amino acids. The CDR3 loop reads CAISGRGEESGYTF. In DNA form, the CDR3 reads TGTGCCATCAGTGGACGGGGGGAAGAAAGTGGCTACACCTTC.